A single sample is the source of the 17 T cell receptor beta chains below, sequenced in a study of T cells after yellow fever vaccination. TCRdb re-called the 5' RACE reads through MiXCR, storing one row per CDR3 protein. The data show approximately 550,000 distinct CDR3 sequences, with less than 20% seen just once and more than 13% held by the top ten. The sequencing here drew on PBMCs, taken 15 days after the yellow fever booster vaccination. The origin of the receptors is a young man who received the YFV17D yellow fever vaccine.

A few counts support this clonotype. V gene TRBV10-3 combines with J gene TRBJ2-5; no clear D. CDR1 and CDR2 from the germline V gene are ENHRY and SYGVKD. V gave up 2 bases and J gave up 2 bases, with 6 bases separating them. CDR3 length: 13 amino acids. The CDR3 sequence is CAISEGQQETQYF. Written as DNA, the CDR3 is TGTGCCATCAGTGAGGGGCAGCAAGAGACCCAGTACTTC.

This clonotype showed up just a few times. CDR3 amino acids: CASWGMDKNIQYF. In DNA form, the CDR3 reads TGTGCCAGCTGGGGGATGGACAAAAACATTCAGTACTTC. The chain combines TRBV6-6 with TRBJ2-4, with D possibly being TRBD1 or TRBD2 (5 bases each). Trimming removed 8 bases at V and 3 bases at J, with 11 bases between. Germline loops: CDR1 MNHNY, CDR2 SVGAGI (reference sequence). CDR3 size: 13 residues.

This clonotype was found a few times. The V gene is TRBV5-1, the J gene TRBJ2-1; 9 positions agree with TRBD2. In germline, CDR1 is SGHRS, CDR2 YFSETQ. The CDR3 totals 15 residues. The trim removed 0 bases at V and 7 bases at J, leaving 5 bases unmatched. The CDR3 is CASSLGSSGENEQFF. DNA of the CDR3: TGCGCCAGCAGCTTGGGTTCTAGCGGGGAAAATGAGCAGTTCTTC. The variable domain in full, completed from reference TRBV5-1 and TRBJ2-1, reads KAGVTQTPRYLIKTRGQQVTLSCSPISGHRSVSWYQQTPGQGLQFLFEYFSETQRNKGNFPGRFSGRQFSNSRSEMNVSTLELGDSALYLCASSLGSSGENEQFFGPGTRLTVL.

This clonotype was detected a few times. V gene TRBV5-1 combines with J gene TRBJ2-2; 8 positions match TRBD2. V shed 3 bases and J 4 bases; nucleotides not matched to a gene: 17. The germline CDR1 and CDR2 sequences are SGHRS and YFSETQ. The CDR3 loop spans 19 amino acids. The CDR3, as DNA: TGCGCCAGCAGCTCCTCTCCTTCGGGAGGGAACTCTGGCACCGGGGAGCTGTTTTTT. This encodes CASSSSPSGGNSGTGELFF.

This chain links TRBV27 with TRBJ2-7; 12 bases align to TRBD2. This CDR3 comprises 18 residues. With 5 bases clipped from V and 0 bases from J, the junction kept 11 bases outside the gene matches. CDR1 is MNHEY, CDR2 SMNVEV, per germline (reference sequence). This CDR3 reads CASSPMTSGSRSSYEQYF. In DNA form, the CDR3 reads TGTGCCAGCAGTCCAATGACTAGCGGGAGCCGATCCTCCTACGAGCAGTACTTC.

Only a few counts were recorded for this clonotype. The chain employs TRBV7-8 and TRBJ2-7, with 8 positions matching TRBD2. The CDR3 has 19 amino acids. V lost 5 bases to trimming and J lost 6 bases; unmatched junction nucleotides: 24. Germline V gene lookup returns CDR1 SGHVS and CDR2 FQNEAQ. The CDR3 spells CASSQIRGVRERETFEQYF. Here the CDR3 DNA reads TGTGCCAGCAGCCAGATTAGAGGGGTTCGGGAGCGGGAGACGTTCGAGCAGTACTTC.

This chain connects TRBV3-1 to TRBJ2-1; 7 positions agree with TRBD2. J gave up 0 bases and V 11 bases, and 10 bases lay outside the gene matches. The germline V gene encodes CDR1 LGHDT and CDR2 YNNKEL (reference sequence). This CDR3 is built from 15 residues. CDR3 coding DNA: TGTGCCGGCCTGGGGGGGGAGGGCTCCTACAATGAGCAGTTCTTC. Translation: CAGLGGEGSYNEQFF.

This clonotype was seen more than once but under ten times. The J gene is TRBJ2-1, the V gene TRBV9; 11 positions match TRBD2. CDR1 and CDR2 (germline): SGDLS, YYNGEE. V lost 0 bases to trimming and J lost 9 bases; unmatched junction nucleotides: 5. The CDR3 spans 15 residues. DNA for the CDR3: TGTGCCAGCAGCGTAGATAGCGGGAGGGCCGGTGAGCAGTTCTTC. Translating gives CASSVDSGRAGEQFF.

V gene TRBV20-1 combines with J gene TRBJ2-1; D gene uncertain. V shed 3 bases and J shed 4 bases, with 13 bases lying between them. The CDR3 totals 14 residues. Germline V gives CDR1 DFQATT, CDR2 SNEGSKA (reference sequence). CDR3 region: CSARGPVLYNEQFF. CDR3 DNA: TGCAGTGCTAGGGGCCCGGTCCTTTACAATGAGCAGTTCTTC.

This clonotype has just a few counts. The chain uses TRBV9 and TRBJ1-6; D is perhaps TRBD1 (5 bases). V was clipped by 4 bases and J by 8 bases, with 13 bases between them. The germline V gene has CDR1 SGDLS and CDR2 YYNGEE. The CDR3 has 14 residues. This chain's CDR3 is CASSRGREDSPLHF. In DNA form, the CDR3 reads TGTGCCAGCAGCAGGGGCAGGGAGGATTCACCCCTCCACTTT.

The chain combines TRBV20-1 with TRBJ2-7, with no clear D. Germline-derived CDR1 and CDR2 are DFQATT and SNEGSKA (reference sequence). Trimming pared 3 bases from V and 7 bases from J, leaving 13 bases between. The CDR3 is 12 amino acids. This CDR3 is CSARAPAGEQYF. The CDR3 DNA sequence: TGCAGTGCTAGGGCCCCGGCAGGAGAGCAGTACTTC.

The CDR3 DNA sequence: TGTGCCAGCAGCTCCGGACTAGCGGATTCAGATACGCAGTATTTT. This translates into CASSSGLADSDTQYF. J is TRBJ2-3 and V is TRBV7-9; 10 nucleotides agree with TRBD2. V lost 4 bases and J lost 4; bases outside the gene matches: 5. The germline CDR1 and CDR2 sequences are SEHNR and FQNEAQ (reference sequence). The CDR3 loop spans 15 amino acids.

This chain connects TRBV14 to TRBJ2-7; D is unclear. The V gene lost 5 bases and the J gene lost 2 bases, with 16 bases spanning the gap. This CDR3 contains 15 residues. The germline CDR1 and CDR2 sequences are SGHDN and FVKESK. CDR3 protein: CASSFTRAAAYEQYF. The CDR3 coding sequence is TGTGCCAGCAGCTTCACCCGGGCGGCCGCCTACGAGCAGTACTTC.

The V and J genes are TRBV4-3 and TRBJ2-1; possibly TRBD2 for D (5 bases). The germline V and J ends were trimmed by 0 bases and 3 bases, with 12 bases remaining between them. CDR1 is LGHNA, CDR2 YSLEER, per germline. This CDR3 is 16 amino acids long. The DNA for the CDR3 is TGCGCCAGCAGCCAAGATGGCCTAGCTCGCTACAATGAGCAGTTCTTC. It is translated as CASSQDGLARYNEQFF.

The chain is built from TRBV4-2 and TRBJ2-5, with TRBD2 matching 8 bases. This CDR3 region has 17 residues. The J segment lost 3 bases and the V segment lost 1 base, leaving 10 bases of the junction unmatched. Per the germline V gene, CDR1 is LGHNA and CDR2 is YNFKEQ. The CDR3, as DNA: TGTGCCAGCAGCCAAGGACTGGGGGTAGCGGGAAAAGAGACCCAGTACTTC. Encoded protein: CASSQGLGVAGKETQYF.

This clonotype was counted a few times. This chain joins TRBV7-9 and TRBJ2-1; tentative D call: TRBD2 (7 bases). The CDR3 contains 14 residues. Germline V gene data show CDR1 as SEHNR and CDR2 as FQNEAQ (reference sequence). Between the trimmed V and J ends, which lost 7 bases and 8 bases, there was a span of 18 bases. The CDR3 loop is CASTLRGGAHEQFF. Written as DNA, the CDR3 is TGTGCCAGCACCCTCCGTGGGGGGGCCCATGAGCAGTTCTTC.

In this sample, this clonotype turned up a few times. The V gene is TRBV24-1, the J gene TRBJ2-2; D unresolved. This CDR3 comprises 13 residues. Germline CDR1 is KGHDR and CDR2 is SFDVKD. V was clipped by 4 bases and J by 2 bases, with 4 bases between them. The chain's CDR3 is CATSDVNTGELFF. The CDR3 nucleotides are TGTGCCACCAGTGACGTAAACACCGGGGAGCTGTTTTTT.